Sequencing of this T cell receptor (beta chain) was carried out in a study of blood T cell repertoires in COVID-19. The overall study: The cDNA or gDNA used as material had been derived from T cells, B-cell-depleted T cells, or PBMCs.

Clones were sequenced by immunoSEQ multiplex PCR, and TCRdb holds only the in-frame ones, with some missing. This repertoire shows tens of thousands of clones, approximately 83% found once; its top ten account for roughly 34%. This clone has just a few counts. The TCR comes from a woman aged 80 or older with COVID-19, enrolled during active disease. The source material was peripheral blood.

The CDR3 sequence: CASTARQGSDTGELFF. As DNA, the CDR3 is TGCGCCAGCACGGCCAGACAGGGGTCGGACACCGGGGAGCTGTTTTTT. J is TRBJ2-2 and V is TRBV23-1; 8 bases align to TRBD1. TRBV23-1 is filed as an ORF, its function uncertain. Unmatched junction bases numbered 10, after V lost 7 bases and J lost 3 bases. The CDR3 covers 16 residues.